Detailed here is one TCR beta chain. The CDR3 is made up of 15 amino acids. Trimming left V 1 base short and J 0 bases short, with 9 bases between. Germline CDR1 MNHNS, CDR2 SASEGT. This sample was included in a study of blood T cell repertoires in COVID-19. In the authors' workflow: Using reference gene primer amplification, nucleated cell counts were estimated. The repertoire was sequenced with immunoSEQ multiplex PCR; TCRdb's copy has only in-frame clones and lacks some. For V, J and clone size, that table is used; D and trimming come from the DNA. The data show 250,000 to 300,000 clones, around 90% seen once.

This clonotype was sampled from a woman between 40 and 55 years old who had recovered from COVID-19. The material sequenced was peripheral blood. The rearrangement uses TRBV6-1 and TRBJ1-1, with unresolved D. The CDR3 bases are TGTGCCAGCAGTGAAGGGGCAGACATGAACACTGAAGCTTTCTTT. Translated: CASSEGADMNTEAFF.